Following are 7 T cell receptor beta chains from one sample sequenced in a study of T cell changes during pregnancy in multiple sclerosis. Profiling relied on immunoSEQ multiplex PCR, and the TCRdb table lists in-frame clones only, not all of them. The profile covers around 30,000 clones, with roughly 89% appearing a single time and 5.1% taken by the ten largest. The input for sequencing was CD8+ T cells from peripheral blood mononuclear cells, taken in the first trimester of pregnancy. The source of these receptors is a female donor with multiple sclerosis, enrolled in a pregnancy study.

The genes are TRBV6-1 and TRBJ1-2; 8 positions match TRBD1. V lost 6 bases, J lost 8 bases, and 11 bases stayed unmatched. The CDR3 has 14 residues. Germline V gene sequence: CDR1 MNHNS, CDR2 SASEGT. The CDR3 DNA reads as TGTGCCAGCAGAGACAGGGGCGCTAGTAGAGGCTACACCTTC. Translated: CASRDRGASRGYTF.

The V and J genes are TRBV19 and TRBJ1-1; the D gene is possibly TRBD1 (5 bases). Between the trimmed V and J ends, which lost 7 bases and 6 bases, there was a span of 9 bases. This CDR3 has 11 amino acids. Germline CDR1 and CDR2: LNHDA and SQIVND (reference sequence). In DNA, the CDR3 is TGTGCCAGTACCCTAGGGGCTGAAGCTTTCTTT. It encodes CASTLGAEAFF.

The chain combines TRBV19 with TRBJ1-2, with D uncertain. V lost 10 bases and J lost 10, with 19 bases in between. The CDR3 covers 12 residues. Germline V lookup: CDR1 LNHDA, CDR2 SQIVND (reference sequence). CDR3 DNA sequence: TGTGCCATAAAGACCCGTGACTCAGACTACACCTTC. Translated, it gives CAIKTRDSDYTF.

This clone was picked up a small number of times. The rearrangement uses TRBV6-4 and TRBJ2-3; D is uncertain. CDR3 size: 16 residues. V dropped 3 bases and J dropped 0 bases, with 13 bases sitting between them. The germline V gene has CDR1 MRHNA and CDR2 SNTAGT. The CDR3, as DNA: TGTGCCAGCAGTGAGTCGGCAGGCGAGAGCACAGATACGCAGTATTTT. Its translation is CASSESAGESTDTQYF.

CDR3 bases: TGTGCCAGCAGACCGGACAGGGACTATGGCTACACCTTC. Encoded protein: CASRPDRDYGYTF. V and J are TRBV7-9 and TRBJ1-2; 8 nucleotides align to TRBD1. The germline V gene has CDR1 SEHNR and CDR2 FQNEAQ (reference sequence). Trimming took 6 bases from V and 3 from J; bases not matched to a gene: 3. CDR3 length equals 13 residues.

The chain is built from TRBV4-2 and TRBJ2-1, with 7 nucleotides matching TRBD1. The junction had 5 bases not matched to a gene; V was cut back by 0 bases and J by 3 bases. The CDR3 contains 16 residues. Germline CDR1 reads LGHNA; CDR2 reads YNFKEQ. This chain's CDR3 is CASSQEGQENYNEQFF. DNA of the CDR3: TGTGCCAGCAGCCAAGAAGGACAGGAGAACTACAATGAGCAGTTCTTC.

V and J are TRBV18 and TRBJ2-3; 11 bases are a match to TRBD1. The CDR3 extends over 16 amino acids. Germline CDR1 reads KGHSH; CDR2 reads LQKENI. Trimming cost V 3 bases and J 3 bases; bases outside gene matches: 5. The CDR3 DNA sequence: TGTGCCAGCTCACCCACGGGACAGGGGGGAACAGATACGCAGTATTTT. It yields the protein CASSPTGQGGTDTQYF.